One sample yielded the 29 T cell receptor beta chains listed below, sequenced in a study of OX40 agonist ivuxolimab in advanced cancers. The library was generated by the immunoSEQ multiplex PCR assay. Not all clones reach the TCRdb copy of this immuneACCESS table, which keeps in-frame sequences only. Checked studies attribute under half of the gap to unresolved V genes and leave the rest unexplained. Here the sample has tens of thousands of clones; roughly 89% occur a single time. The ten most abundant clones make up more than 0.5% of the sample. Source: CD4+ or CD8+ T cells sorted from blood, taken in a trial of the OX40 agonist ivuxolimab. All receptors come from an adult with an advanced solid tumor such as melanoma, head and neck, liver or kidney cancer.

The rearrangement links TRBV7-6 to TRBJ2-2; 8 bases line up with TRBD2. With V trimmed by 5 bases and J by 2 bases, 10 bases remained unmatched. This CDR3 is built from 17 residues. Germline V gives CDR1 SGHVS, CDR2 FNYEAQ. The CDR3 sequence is CASSILGGRTNTGELFF. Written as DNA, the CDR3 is TGTGCCAGCAGCATTCTCGGCGGGAGGACCAACACCGGGGAGCTGTTTTTT.

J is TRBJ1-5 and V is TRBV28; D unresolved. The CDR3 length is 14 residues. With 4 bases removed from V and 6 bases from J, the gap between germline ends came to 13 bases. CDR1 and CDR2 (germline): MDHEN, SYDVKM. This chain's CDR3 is CASSSHIVSQPQHF. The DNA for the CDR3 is TGTGCCAGCAGTTCCCACATTGTGAGTCAGCCCCAGCATTTT.

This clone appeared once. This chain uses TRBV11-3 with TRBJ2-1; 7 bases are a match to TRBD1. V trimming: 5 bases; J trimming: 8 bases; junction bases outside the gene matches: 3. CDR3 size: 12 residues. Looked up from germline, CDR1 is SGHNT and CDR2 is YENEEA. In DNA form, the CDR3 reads TGTGCCAGCAGCATTACAGGGGATGAGCAGTTCTTC. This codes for CASSITGDEQFF.

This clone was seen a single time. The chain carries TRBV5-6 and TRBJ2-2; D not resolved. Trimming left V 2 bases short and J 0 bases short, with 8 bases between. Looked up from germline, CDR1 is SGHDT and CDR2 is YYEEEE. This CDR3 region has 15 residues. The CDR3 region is CASSFRWPNTGELFF. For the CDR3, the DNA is TGTGCCAGCAGCTTTAGGTGGCCGAACACCGGGGAGCTGTTTTTT.

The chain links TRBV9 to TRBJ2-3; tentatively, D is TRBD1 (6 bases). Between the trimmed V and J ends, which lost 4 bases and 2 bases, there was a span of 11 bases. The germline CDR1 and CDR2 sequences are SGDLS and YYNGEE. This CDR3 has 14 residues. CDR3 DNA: TGTGCCAGCAGCATCCGGGACACCACAGATACGCAGTATTTT. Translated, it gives CASSIRDTTDTQYF.

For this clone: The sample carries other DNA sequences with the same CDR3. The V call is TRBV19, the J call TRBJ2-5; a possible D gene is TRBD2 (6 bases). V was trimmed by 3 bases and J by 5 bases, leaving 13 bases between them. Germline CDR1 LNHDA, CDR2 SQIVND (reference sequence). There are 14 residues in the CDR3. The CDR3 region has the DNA TGTGCCAGTAGTATTAGCGGAGGGCAGGAGACCCAGTACTTC. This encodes CASSISGGQETQYF. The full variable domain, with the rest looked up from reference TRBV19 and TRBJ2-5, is DGGITQSPKYLFRKEGQNVTLSCEQNLNHDAMYWYRQDPGQGLRLIYYSQIVNDFQKGDIAEGYSVSREKKESFPLTVTSAQKNPTAFYLCASSISGGQETQYFGPGTRLLVL.

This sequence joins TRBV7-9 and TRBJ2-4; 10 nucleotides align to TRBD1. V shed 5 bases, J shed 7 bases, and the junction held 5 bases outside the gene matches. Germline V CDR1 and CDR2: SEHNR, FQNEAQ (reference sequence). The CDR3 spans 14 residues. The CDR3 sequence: CASSLTGGGNIQYF. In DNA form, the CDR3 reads TGTGCCAGCAGCCTGACAGGGGGCGGGAACATTCAGTACTTC.

This CDR3 is CASSIGRGTDTQYF. The CDR3 DNA sequence: TGTGCCAGTAGTATTGGACGGGGTACAGATACGCAGTATTTT. This chain connects TRBV19 to TRBJ2-3; D is perhaps TRBD2 (5 bases). Germline CDR1 LNHDA, CDR2 SQIVND (reference sequence). The V end lost 3 bases, the J end lost 3 bases, and 10 bases lay between the germline ends. CDR3 size: 14 residues.

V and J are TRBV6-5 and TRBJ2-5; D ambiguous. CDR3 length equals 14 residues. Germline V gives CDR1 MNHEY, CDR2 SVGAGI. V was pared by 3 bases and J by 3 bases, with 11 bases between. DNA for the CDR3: TGTGCCAGCAGTTATTGGCGGAGTGAAGAGACCCAGTACTTC. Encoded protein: CASSYWRSEETQYF.

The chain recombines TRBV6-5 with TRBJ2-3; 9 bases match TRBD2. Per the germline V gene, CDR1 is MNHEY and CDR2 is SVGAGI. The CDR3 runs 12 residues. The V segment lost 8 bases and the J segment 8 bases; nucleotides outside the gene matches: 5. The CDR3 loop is CASGTAGGTQYF. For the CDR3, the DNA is TGTGCCAGCGGGACAGCGGGGGGTACGCAGTATTTT.

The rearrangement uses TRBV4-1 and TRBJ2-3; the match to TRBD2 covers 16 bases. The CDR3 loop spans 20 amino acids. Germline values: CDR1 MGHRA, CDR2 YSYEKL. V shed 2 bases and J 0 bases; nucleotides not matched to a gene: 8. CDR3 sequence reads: CASSQPGLAGGPRSTDTQYF. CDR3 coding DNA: TGCGCCAGCAGCCAACCGGGACTAGCGGGAGGGCCTAGAAGCACAGATACGCAGTATTTT.

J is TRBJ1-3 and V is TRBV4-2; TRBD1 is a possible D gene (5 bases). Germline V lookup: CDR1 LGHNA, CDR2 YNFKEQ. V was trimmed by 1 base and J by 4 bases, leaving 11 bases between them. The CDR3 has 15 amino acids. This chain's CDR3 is CASSQARGIGNTIYF. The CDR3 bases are TGTGCCAGCAGCCAAGCCCGGGGCATCGGAAACACCATATATTTT.

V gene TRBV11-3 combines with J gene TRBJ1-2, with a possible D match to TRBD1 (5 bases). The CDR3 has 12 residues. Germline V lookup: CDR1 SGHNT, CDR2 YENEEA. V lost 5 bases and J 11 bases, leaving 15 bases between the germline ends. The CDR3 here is CASSPLTGPYTF. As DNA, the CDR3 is TGTGCCAGCAGCCCTTTAACGGGGCCGTACACCTTC.

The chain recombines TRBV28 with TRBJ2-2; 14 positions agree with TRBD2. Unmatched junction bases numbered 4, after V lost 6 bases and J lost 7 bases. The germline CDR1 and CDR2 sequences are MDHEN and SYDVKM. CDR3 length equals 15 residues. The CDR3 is CASRGGLAGVGELFF. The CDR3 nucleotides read TGTGCCAGCAGGGGGGGACTAGCGGGAGTCGGGGAGCTGTTTTTT.

CDR3 nucleotides: TGTGCCAGCAGCAAAGCCTCGACGGGAGTGGTAAACACCATATATTTT. This sequence encodes CASSKASTGVVNTIYF. The chain has TRBV21-1 and TRBJ1-3. TRBV21-1 is a listed pseudogene. The CDR3 runs to 16 residues.

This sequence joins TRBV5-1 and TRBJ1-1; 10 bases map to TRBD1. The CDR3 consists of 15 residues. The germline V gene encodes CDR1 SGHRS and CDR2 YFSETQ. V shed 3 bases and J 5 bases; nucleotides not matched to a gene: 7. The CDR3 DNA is TGCGCCAGCAGCTCGACGGACAGGGGGGGTACTGAAGCTTTCTTT. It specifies CASSSTDRGGTEAFF.

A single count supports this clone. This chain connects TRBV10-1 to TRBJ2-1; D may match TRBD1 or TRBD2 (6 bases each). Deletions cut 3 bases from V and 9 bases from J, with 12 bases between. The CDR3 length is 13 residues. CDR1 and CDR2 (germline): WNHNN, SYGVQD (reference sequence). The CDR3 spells CASSEEGGGEQFF. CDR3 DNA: TGCGCCAGCAGTGAAGAGGGGGGAGGTGAGCAGTTCTTC.

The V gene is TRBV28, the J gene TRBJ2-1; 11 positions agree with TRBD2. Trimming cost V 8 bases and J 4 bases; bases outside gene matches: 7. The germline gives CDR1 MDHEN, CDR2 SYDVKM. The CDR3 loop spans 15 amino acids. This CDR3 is CASFTGTSGYNEQFF. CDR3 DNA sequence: TGTGCCAGCTTTACCGGGACTAGCGGTTACAATGAGCAGTTCTTC.

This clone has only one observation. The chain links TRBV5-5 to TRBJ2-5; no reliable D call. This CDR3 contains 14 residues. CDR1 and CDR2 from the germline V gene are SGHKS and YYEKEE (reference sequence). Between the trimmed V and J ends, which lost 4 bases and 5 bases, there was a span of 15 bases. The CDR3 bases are TGTGCCAGCAGCCCGGACGTTGGGTGGGAGACCCAGTACTTC. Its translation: CASSPDVGWETQYF. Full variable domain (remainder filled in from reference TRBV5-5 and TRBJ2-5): DAGVTQSPTHLIKTRGQQVTLRCSPISGHKSVSWYQQVLGQGPQFIFQYYEKEERGRGNFPDRFSARQFPNYSSELNVNALLLGDSALYLCASSPDVGWETQYFGPGTRLLVL.

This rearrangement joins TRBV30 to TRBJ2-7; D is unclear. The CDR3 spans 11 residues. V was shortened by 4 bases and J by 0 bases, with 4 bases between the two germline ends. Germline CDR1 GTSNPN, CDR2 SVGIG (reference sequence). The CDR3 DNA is TGTGCCTGGACGGGCTCCTACGAGCAGTACTTC. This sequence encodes CAWTGSYEQYF.

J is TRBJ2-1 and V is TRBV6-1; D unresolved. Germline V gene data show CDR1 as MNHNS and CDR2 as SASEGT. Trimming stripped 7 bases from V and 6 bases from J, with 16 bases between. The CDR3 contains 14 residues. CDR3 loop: CASKVSLTVNEQFF. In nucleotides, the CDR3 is TGTGCCAGCAAAGTGAGTCTAACGGTCAATGAGCAGTTCTTC.

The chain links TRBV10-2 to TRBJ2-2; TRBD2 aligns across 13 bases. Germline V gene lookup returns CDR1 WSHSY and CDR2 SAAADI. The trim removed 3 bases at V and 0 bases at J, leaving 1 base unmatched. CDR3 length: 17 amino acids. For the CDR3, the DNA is TGCGCCAGCAGTGATACTAGCGGGAGGGCGAACACCGGGGAGCTGTTTTTT. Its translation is CASSDTSGRANTGELFF.

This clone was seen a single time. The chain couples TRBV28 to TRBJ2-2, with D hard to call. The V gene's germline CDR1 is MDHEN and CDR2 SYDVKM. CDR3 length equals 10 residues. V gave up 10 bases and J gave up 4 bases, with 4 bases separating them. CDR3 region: CATSTGELFF. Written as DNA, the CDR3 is TGTGCCACCTCCACCGGGGAGCTGTTTTTT.

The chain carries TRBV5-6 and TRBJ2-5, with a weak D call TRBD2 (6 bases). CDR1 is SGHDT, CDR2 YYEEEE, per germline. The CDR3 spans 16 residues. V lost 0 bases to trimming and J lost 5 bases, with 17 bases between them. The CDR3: CASSLVEENAGETQYF. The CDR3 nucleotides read TGTGCCAGCAGCTTGGTTGAGGAAAACGCGGGGGAGACCCAGTACTTC.

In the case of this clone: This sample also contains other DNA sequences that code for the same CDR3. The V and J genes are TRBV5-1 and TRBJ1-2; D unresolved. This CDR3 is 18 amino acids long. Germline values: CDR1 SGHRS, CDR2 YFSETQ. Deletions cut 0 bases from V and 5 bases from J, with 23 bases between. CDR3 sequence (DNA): TGCGCCAGCAGCTTGGAGGGTGGCAGCCAGAAAACTCGTTATGGCTACACCTTC. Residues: CASSLEGGSQKTRYGYTF.

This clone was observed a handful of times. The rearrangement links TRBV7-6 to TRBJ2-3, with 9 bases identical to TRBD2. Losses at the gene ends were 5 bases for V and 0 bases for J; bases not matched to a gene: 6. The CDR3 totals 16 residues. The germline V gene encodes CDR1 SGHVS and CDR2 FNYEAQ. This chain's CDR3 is CASSLLAGLSTDTQYF. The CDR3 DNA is TGTGCCAGCAGCCTGCTAGCGGGGTTGAGCACAGATACGCAGTATTTT.

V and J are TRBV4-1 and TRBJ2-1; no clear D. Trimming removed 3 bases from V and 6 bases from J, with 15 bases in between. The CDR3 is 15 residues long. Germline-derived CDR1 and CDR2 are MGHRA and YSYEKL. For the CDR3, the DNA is TGCGCCAGCAGCCAGATCGGGTTAGGAACCAATGAGCAGTTCTTC. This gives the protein CASSQIGLGTNEQFF.

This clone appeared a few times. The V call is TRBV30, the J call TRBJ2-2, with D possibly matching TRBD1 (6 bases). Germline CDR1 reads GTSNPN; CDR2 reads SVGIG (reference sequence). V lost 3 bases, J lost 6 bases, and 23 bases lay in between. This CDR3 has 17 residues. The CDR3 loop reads CAWRGDTGAHLAGELFF. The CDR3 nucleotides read TGTGCCTGGAGGGGGGACACCGGTGCTCACTTGGCCGGGGAGCTGTTTTTT.

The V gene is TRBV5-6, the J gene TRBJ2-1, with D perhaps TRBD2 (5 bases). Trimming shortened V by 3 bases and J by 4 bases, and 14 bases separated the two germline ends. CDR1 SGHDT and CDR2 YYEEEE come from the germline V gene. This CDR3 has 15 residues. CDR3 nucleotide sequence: TGTGCCAGCAGCTCGAGGGTAGCGCGATACAATGAGCAGTTCTTC. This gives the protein CASSSRVARYNEQFF.